The present T cell receptor beta chain was sequenced within a study of T cell changes during pregnancy in multiple sclerosis. Profiling relied on immunoSEQ multiplex PCR, and the TCRdb table lists in-frame clones only, not all of them. The sample records nearly 70,000 clones, roughly nine tenths being singletons. CDR1 is SGHTS, CDR2 YDEGEE, per germline. V was cut by 1 base and J by 2 bases, with 13 bases left in between. The CDR3 consists of 16 residues. This chain joins TRBV5-8 and TRBJ1-5; tentatively, D is TRBD1 (6 bases). This specimen consisted of peripheral blood, obtained in the second trimester of pregnancy. The receptor was isolated from a female donor in good health, enrolled as a control in a pregnancy study. This CDR3 is CASSLPSRGGNQPQHF. The CDR3 nucleotides read TGTGCCAGCAGCTTGCCTTCCAGGGGAGGCAATCAGCCCCAGCATTTT.